These T cell receptor beta chains were read from a single sample in a study of blood T cell repertoires in COVID-19. Data came from immunoSEQ multiplex PCR; TCRdb stores just in-frame clones and leaves some out. The sample carries 300,000 to 450,000 clones, roughly nine tenths recorded once. Input material: peripheral blood. Source of these receptors: a woman aged 55-75 years with COVID-19, enrolled during active disease. Each CDR3 is given without its conserved first and last residue. Each record gives: J gene, V gene, CDR3 protein.

TRBJ2-5 | TRBV4-2 | ASSRQAGQETQY
TRBJ2-3 | TRBV7-3 | ASSSGQGGGTDTQY
TRBJ1-2 | TRBV6-5 | ASILQGKYGYT
TRBJ1-6 | TRBV15 | ATSSAGWGSSYNSPLH
TRBJ2-2 | TRBV28 | ASSWRAGPGELF
TRBJ2-2 | TRBV25-1 | ASSLGQVRIGELF
TRBJ1-5 | TRBV2 | ASSAGQPQH
TRBJ1-3 | TRBV13 | ASSSRGGRPSGNTIY
TRBJ1-5 | TRBV7-8 | ASSLAVGGTVNQPQH
TRBJ1-2 | TRBV6-5 | ASSPTGDGYGYT
TRBJ2-7 | TRBV11-2 | ASSSMLAVYEQY
TRBJ2-7 | TRBV28 | ASSPGTLFSYEQY
TRBJ1-4 | TRBV3-1/TRBV3-2 | ASSQLGTGDEKLF
TRBJ1-2 | TRBV9 | ASSARRDSGYGYT
TRBJ2-7 | TRBV19 | ASSIDGQTQRLDYEQY
TRBJ1-2 | TRBV6-2/TRBV6-3 | ASSYSGREGNGYT
TRBJ1-1 | TRBV2 | ASSRQGVEAF